The 17 T cell receptor beta chains presented below share a single source sample, sequenced in a study of human T cells and chemical hapten exposure. The time point here: patch test 3, about 24 weeks after DPC sensitization. The sample's treatment: therapeutic diphenylcyclopropenone sensitization with weekly scalp DPC. TCRdb itself ran the RACE reads through MiXCR, one entry per CDR3 protein. The table lists 190,000 or so distinct CDR3 sequences, about 22% of them singletons, with roughly 2.5% in the top ten. Sequencing was performed on whole blood, taken in connection with sensitization to the hapten diphenylcyclopropenone (DPC). These receptors all come from a woman aged 40 to 49 with alopecia areata. Some clones in this sample may be carry-over from other donors' samples.

The V and J genes are TRBV20-1 and TRBJ2-1; D unresolved. Germline values: CDR1 DFQATT, CDR2 SNEGSKA (reference sequence). This CDR3 region has 12 residues. The V gene lost 6 bases and the J gene lost 5 bases, with 11 bases spanning the gap. The CDR3 here is CSAEYWNNEQFF. CDR3 nucleotides: TGCAGTGCCGAATACTGGAACAATGAGCAGTTCTTC.

The chain employs TRBV20-1 and TRBJ1-4; TRBD1 might be the D (5 bases). V gave up 3 bases and J gave up 8 bases, with 13 bases separating them. The CDR3 contains 13 residues. Germline CDR1 and CDR2: DFQATT and SNEGSKA (reference sequence). CDR3 sequence reads: CSASVQGWEKLFF. CDR3 DNA: TGCAGTGCTAGCGTCCAGGGATGGGAAAAACTGTTTTTT.

The chain couples TRBV12-3 or TRBV12-4 to TRBJ2-2; D possibly corresponds to TRBD1 (6 bases). The CDR3 is 16 residues long. V was cut by 4 bases and J by 4 bases, with 16 bases left in between. The DNA of the CDR3 is TGTGCCAGCAGTTACGCAGAGGGGGTGGCCACCGGGGAGCTGTTTTTT. Residues: CASSYAEGVATGELFF.

V and J are TRBV3-1 and TRBJ2-1; maybe TRBD2 (6 bases). CDR1 is LGHDT, CDR2 YNNKEL, per germline (reference sequence). V lost 1 base and J 8 bases, leaving 21 bases between the germline ends. The CDR3 covers 17 residues. The CDR3 DNA follows: TGTGCCAGCAGCCAAGGGAACTTAAGACTAGTAGTCGATGAGCAGTTCTTC. Translating gives CASSQGNLRLVVDEQFF.

This clonotype appeared a single time. The chain recombines TRBV6-2 or TRBV6-3 with TRBJ2-5; TRBD1 matches 9 bases. Germline trimming cut 6 bases from V and 5 bases from J; bases unmatched to any gene: 10. Germline values: CDR1 MNHEY, CDR2 SVGEGT. The CDR3 is made up of 15 amino acids. The DNA of the CDR3 is TGTGCCAGCAGCCTCCGGGACAGGGCTCGGGAGACCCAGTACTTC. It specifies CASSLRDRARETQYF.

The chain uses TRBV10-3 and TRBJ1-1, with unresolved D. V gave up 2 bases and J gave up 7 bases, with 8 bases separating them. Germline assignment: CDR1 ENHRY and CDR2 SYGVKD. This CDR3 has 12 amino acids. CDR3 nucleotides: TGTGCCATCAGTGAGAGACGGAATGAAGCTTTCTTT. This codes for CAISERRNEAFF.

The chain joins TRBV11-2 to TRBJ2-2; D uncertain. The CDR3 has 14 amino acids. Germline V lookup: CDR1 SGHAT, CDR2 FQNNGV. V was trimmed by 5 bases and J by 3 bases, leaving 10 bases between them. CDR3 sequence (DNA): TGTGCCAGCAGCCCCCCGTCCGACACCGGGGAGCTGTTTTTT. Amino acids: CASSPPSDTGELFF.

This clonotype was picked up a small number of times. This sequence joins TRBV4-2 and TRBJ2-7; D is unresolved. The length of the CDR3 is 15 residues. Germline-derived CDR1 and CDR2 are LGHNA and YNFKEQ. V was shortened by 4 bases and J by 5 bases, with 18 bases between the two germline ends. The CDR3 sequence: CASSRLELDSHEQYF. The CDR3 coding sequence is TGTGCCAGCAGCCGCCTAGAGCTAGATTCGCACGAGCAGTACTTC.

There are a few counts of this clonotype. The chain carries TRBV27 and TRBJ2-1, with 9 positions matching TRBD2. This CDR3 has 16 amino acids. Trimming at V came to 6 bases and at J to 1 base, leaving 7 bases not matched to a gene. CDR1 and CDR2 (germline): MNHEY, SMNVEV (reference sequence). CDR3 bases: TGTGCCAGCAGCTACATAGCGGGAGTGTCCTACAATGAGCAGTTCTTC. This encodes CASSYIAGVSYNEQFF.

This clonotype turned up a few times. CDR3 sequence (DNA): TGTGCCAGCAGCTTAGAGCGTCTAGCGGTCTCCTACAATGAGCAGTTCTTC. Translation gives CASSLERLAVSYNEQFF. The chain combines TRBV7-8 with TRBJ2-1; 7 nucleotides align to TRBD2. CDR3 length: 17 amino acids. V was pared by 1 base and J by 0 bases, with 6 bases of the junction left unmatched. CDR1 and CDR2 from the germline V gene are SGHVS and FQNEAQ.

This clonotype was counted only a few times. The chain links TRBV28 to TRBJ1-5; D remains ambiguous. Germline V gene data show CDR1 as MDHEN and CDR2 as SYDVKM. This CDR3 comprises 12 residues. Deletions cut 10 bases from V and 7 bases from J, with 14 bases between. CDR3 in DNA: TGTGCCATCAGAGGGAACAGACAGCCCCAGCATTTT. Protein: CAIRGNRQPQHF.

This clonotype was counted only a few times. V and J are TRBV19 and TRBJ2-7; a possible D gene is TRBD2 (5 bases). Germline-derived CDR1 and CDR2 are LNHDA and SQIVND (reference sequence). The V and J ends lost 3 bases and 4 bases respectively, with 13 bases between them. This CDR3 comprises 14 residues. The CDR3 protein is CASSMRRTEYEQYF. The DNA of the CDR3 is TGTGCCAGTAGTATGAGAAGGACTGAATACGAGCAGTACTTC.

V is TRBV7-9 and J is TRBJ1-1; D not resolved. Between the trimmed V and J ends, which lost 2 bases and 6 bases, there was a span of 4 bases. Germline lookup yields CDR1 SEHNR and CDR2 FQNEAQ (reference sequence). This CDR3 contains 11 residues. The CDR3 region has the DNA TGTGCCAGCAGCTTAACCTCTGAAGCTTTCTTT. It encodes CASSLTSEAFF. The whole variable domain, remainder taken from reference TRBV7-9 and TRBJ1-1, is DTGVSQNPRHKITKRGQNVTFRCDPISEHNRLYWYRQTLGQGPEFLTYFQNEAQLEKSRLLSDRFSAERPKGSFSTLEIQRTEQGDSAMYLCASSLTSEAFFGQGTRLTVV.

This clonotype was counted a few times. The chain couples TRBV27 to TRBJ2-2; the match to TRBD2 covers 7 bases. Per germline, CDR1 MNHEY and CDR2 SMNVEV (reference sequence). Germline trimming cut 6 bases from V and 7 bases from J; bases unmatched to any gene: 8. The CDR3 loop spans 14 amino acids. CDR3 in DNA: TGTGCCAGCAGCCTAGGGGAGGGTATCGGGGAGCTGTTTTTT. It codes for CASSLGEGIGELFF.

The rearrangement joins TRBV10-2 to TRBJ2-3; unclear D gene. This CDR3 contains 14 residues. Trimming removed 6 bases from V and 2 bases from J, with 12 bases in between. CDR1 is WSHSY, CDR2 SAAADI, per germline. The CDR3 nucleotides read TGCGCCAGCAGCTTAAGAAAGTACACAGATACGCAGTATTTT. Its translation: CASSLRKYTDTQYF.

This clonotype has only a few counts. The CDR3 here is CASSYLQGASNQPQHF. CDR3 DNA: TGTGCCAGCAGTTACCTGCAGGGGGCGAGCAATCAGCCCCAGCATTTT. The chain combines TRBV6-6 with TRBJ1-5; 8 bases fit TRBD1. From germline, CDR1 is MNHNY and CDR2 SVGAGI (reference sequence). The V segment lost 2 bases and the J segment 1 base; nucleotides outside the gene matches: 4. The CDR3 loop spans 16 amino acids.

The V and J genes are TRBV3-1 and TRBJ1-6; the D is unclear. Germline assignment: CDR1 LGHDT and CDR2 YNNKEL (reference sequence). The CDR3 is 16 residues long. Trimming pared 6 bases from V and 10 bases from J, leaving 22 bases between. The CDR3: CASSAVGRLSGSPLHF. The CDR3 DNA reads as TGTGCCAGCAGTGCCGTTGGACGGCTGAGCGGATCACCCCTCCACTTT. Together with reference TRBV3-1 and TRBJ1-6, the CDR3 gives the full variable domain: DTAVSQTPKYLVTQMGNDKSIKCEQNLGHDTMYWYKQDSKKFLKIMFSYNNKELIINETVPNRFSPKSPDKAHLNLHINSLELGDSAVYFCASSAVGRLSGSPLHFGNGTRLTVT.